This T cell receptor (beta chain) derives from a study of blood T cells in healthy people across ages. Study-wide results and limits: Higher diversity, along with more naive CD4+ cells, distinguished long-lived donors from aged donors.

Every participating donor contributed 8 to 10 milliliters of peripheral blood through a draw. This clonotype occurred a few times. The target antigen is unknown. Next came a second PCR, run for roughly 6 to 11 cycles, which used a sample-barcoded 5' primer along with a J-beta primer mix. The template-switch adaptor, which had 12 random nucleotides, put a tag on each cDNA molecule. TCRdb reanalysed the 5' RACE reads using MiXCR and keeps one entry per CDR3 protein. The sample records under 2 million distinct CDR3 sequences, 30% to 35% being singletons. CDR1 is LNHNV and CDR2 is YYDKDF in the germline V gene (reference sequence). V was cut by 0 bases and J by 0 bases, with 15 bases left in between. This CDR3 comprises 17 residues.

Sequences were obtained from blood. The chain couples TRBV15 to TRBJ2-7; the D gene is possibly TRBD1 (6 bases). The TCR originated in a woman aged 25 to 45 in good health. The CDR3 spells CATSRDLQPTGSYEQYF. The CDR3 bases are TGTGCCACCAGCAGAGACTTACAACCGACAGGCTCCTACGAGCAGTACTTC. The variable domain in full, with the rest retrieved from reference TRBV15 and TRBJ2-7, is DAMVIQNPRYQVTQFGKPVTLSCSQTLNHNVMYWYQQKSSQAPKLLFHYYDKDFNNEADTPDNFQSRRPNTSFCFLDIRSPGLGDTAMYLCATSRDLQPTGSYEQYFGPGTRLTVT.